The 4 T cell receptor beta chains reported below all come from one sample, sequenced in a study of CD8+CD57+ T cells in acquired aplastic anemia. Sequenced patients had shown CD8+CD57+ cell expansion by flow cytometry. The template for TCR beta VDJ and CDR3 sequence profiling was genomic DNA. TCRdb used MiXCR to reprocess the reads, holding one entry per CDR3 protein. The sample contains under 250,000 distinct CDR3 sequences, 65% of which appear only once. Sequencing was carried out using sorted CD4+, CD8+, or CD8+CD57+ T cells (not recorded which) from PBMCs. Receptors were obtained from a human donor with aplastic anemia.

The sample holds a few counts of this clonotype. J is TRBJ1-1 and V is TRBV19; possible D gene TRBD1, 6 bases. Germline CDR1 is LNHDA and CDR2 is SQIVND (reference sequence). There are 16 residues in the CDR3. The germline V and J ends were trimmed by 2 bases and 1 base, with 14 bases remaining between them. CDR3 DNA: TGTGCCAGTAGTATAAACCCTGGACAGAAGAACACTGAAGCTTTCTTT. This encodes CASSINPGQKNTEAFF.

The chain links TRBV20-1 to TRBJ2-5, with a possible D match to TRBD2 (6 bases). The V gene's germline CDR1 is DFQATT and CDR2 SNEGSKA (reference sequence). The CDR3 runs 13 residues. V was pared by 7 bases and J by 7 bases, with 19 bases between. For the CDR3, the DNA is TGCAGTGTTTCCCAGGAGGGCGTGGGGACCCAGTACTTC. It yields the protein CSVSQEGVGTQYF.

Many counts were recorded for this clonotype. The V and J genes are TRBV5-1 and TRBJ1-1, with TRBD1 identical over 8 bases. Trimming at V came to 4 bases and at J to 2 bases, leaving 7 bases not matched to a gene. Germline CDR1 SGHRS, CDR2 YFSETQ. The CDR3 consists of 15 residues. CDR3 sequence: CASSLRTGRNTEAFF. In DNA form, the CDR3 reads TGCGCCAGCAGCCTGAGGACAGGGCGAAACACTGAAGCTTTCTTT. The complete variable domain, with remaining parts taken from reference TRBV5-1 and TRBJ1-1, reads KAGVTQTPRYLIKTRGQQVTLSCSPISGHRSVSWYQQTPGQGLQFLFEYFSETQRNKGNFPGRFSGRQFSNSRSEMNVSTLELGDSALYLCASSLRTGRNTEAFFGQGTRLTVV.

This clonotype came up many times. The rearrangement links TRBV12-3 or TRBV12-4 to TRBJ2-4; D could derive from TRBD1 or TRBD2 (5 bases each). V was cut by 5 bases and J by 9 bases, with 17 bases left in between. This CDR3 region has 14 residues. This CDR3 reads CASSGRGERSIQYF. Written as DNA, the CDR3 is TGTGCCAGCAGTGGGAGAGGGGAGAGGAGCATTCAGTACTTC.